This passage covers 32 T cell receptor beta chains from one sample sequenced in a study of blood T cell repertoires in COVID-19. Measured with immunoSEQ multiplex PCR; TCRdb has only the in-frame clones, and not every one. The sample has tens of thousands of clones; around 69% are singletons. Sequencing used peripheral blood. All receptors derive from a man between 70 and 80 years old with active or convalescent COVID-19.

A few counts support this clone. The chain employs TRBV7-2 and TRBJ2-7, with 7 bases matching TRBD2. Germline V gene lookup returns CDR1 SGHTA and CDR2 FQGNSA. The length of the CDR3 is 15 residues. V lost 1 base, J lost 2 bases, and 5 bases stayed unmatched. Written as DNA, the CDR3 is TGTGCCAGCAGCTTAGGGCCAGGGACTACCTACGAGCAGTACTTC. It is translated as CASSLGPGTTYEQYF.

Concerning this clone: The sample contains more than one DNA sequence encoding this CDR3. The rearrangement links TRBV28 to TRBJ1-2; D is ambiguous. The CDR3 spans 13 residues. V was clipped by 6 bases and J by 4 bases, with 12 bases between them. Germline CDR1 MDHEN, CDR2 SYDVKM. The CDR3 loop reads CASSLGSGYGYTF. As DNA, the CDR3 is TGTGCCAGCAGCCTAGGGAGTGGCTATGGCTACACCTTC.

The rearrangement links TRBV6-5 to TRBJ1-1; 7 positions match TRBD1. This CDR3 comprises 15 residues. From germline, CDR1 is MNHEY and CDR2 SVGAGI. V shed 6 bases and J 4 bases; nucleotides not matched to a gene: 11. DNA of the CDR3: TGTGCCAGCAGGCGCGACAGGGTTGGTGGCACTGAAGCTTTCTTT. This codes for CASRRDRVGGTEAFF.

This clone was detected only a few times. V and J are TRBV2 and TRBJ2-1; 10 nucleotides match TRBD2. Germline values: CDR1 SNHLY, CDR2 FYNNEI. The length of the CDR3 is 15 residues. V lost 2 bases and J lost 10; bases outside the gene matches: 8. CDR3: CASSETQRGGGEQFF. The CDR3 DNA sequence: TGTGCCAGCAGTGAAACCCAGCGGGGGGGCGGGGAGCAGTTCTTC.

The chain combines TRBV6-5 with TRBJ1-2; 7 bases fit TRBD1. This CDR3 is 14 amino acids long. Unmatched junction bases numbered 14, after V lost 5 bases and J lost 11 bases. Germline V lookup: CDR1 MNHEY, CDR2 SVGAGI. The CDR3, as DNA: TGTGCCAGCAGTATAGGAGGGGGCCGTTGGCTTTACACCTTC. It specifies CASSIGGGRWLYTF.

The chain employs TRBV3-1 (or the pseudogene TRBV3-2) and TRBJ2-7, with D maybe TRBD1 (6 bases). Trimming took 0 bases from V and 6 from J, leaving 9 bases between them. CDR1 and CDR2 from the germline V gene are LGHDT and YNNKEL (reference sequence). The CDR3 is made up of 13 amino acids. DNA of the CDR3: TGTGCCAGCAGCCAAGAAAACAGGGTCGAGCAGTACTTC. Translation gives CASSQENRVEQYF.

At least ten counts were recorded for this clone. The chain employs TRBV12-3 or TRBV12-4 and TRBJ2-5; 8 nucleotides line up with TRBD1. The CDR3 consists of 13 residues. The V gene end was trimmed by 3 bases and the J gene end by 7 bases; junction bases not matched to a gene: 4. In DNA, the CDR3 is TGTGCCAGCAGTTTTCAGGGGGCGTCGACCCAGTACTTC. Its translation is CASSFQGASTQYF.

This clone was observed a handful of times. This chain connects TRBV7-9 to TRBJ1-5; D gene unclear. Germline V lookup: CDR1 SEHNR, CDR2 FQNEAQ (reference sequence). The CDR3 has 12 residues. The V end lost 7 bases, the J end lost 7 bases, and 11 bases lay between the germline ends. The CDR3 sequence is CASTMDGQPQHF. For the CDR3, the DNA is TGTGCCAGCACGATGGACGGGCAGCCCCAGCATTTT.

The chain joins TRBV27 to TRBJ1-3; D uncertain. The CDR3 loop spans 13 amino acids. V was trimmed by 7 bases and J by 4 bases, leaving 11 bases between them. CDR1 and CDR2 (germline): MNHEY, SMNVEV (reference sequence). In nucleotides, the CDR3 is TGTGCCAGCAAGAGGGTCGGAGGAAACACCATATATTTT. Residues: CASKRVGGNTIYF.

The chain is built from TRBV5-1 and TRBJ2-7, with TRBD2 matching over 7 bases. Germline assignment: CDR1 SGHRS and CDR2 YFSETQ. Trimming cost V 5 bases and J 6 bases; bases outside gene matches: 20. The CDR3 length is 17 residues. In nucleotides, the CDR3 is TGCGCCAGCAGGCCTAGAATCGACGGGGGGTTCGGTCGCGAGCAGTACTTC. Amino acid sequence: CASRPRIDGGFGREQYF. Full variable domain (outside the CDR3, taken from reference TRBV5-1 and TRBJ2-7): KAGVTQTPRYLIKTRGQQVTLSCSPISGHRSVSWYQQTPGQGLQFLFEYFSETQRNKGNFPGRFSGRQFSNSRSEMNVSTLELGDSALYLCASRPRIDGGFGREQYFGPGTRLTVT.

The V call is TRBV7-2, the J call TRBJ1-3; D gene unclear. Germline values: CDR1 SGHTA, CDR2 FQGNSA. The CDR3 has 13 amino acids. V gave up 6 bases and J gave up 2 bases, with 8 bases separating them. The CDR3 region is CASSPGTGNTIYF. DNA for the CDR3: TGTGCCAGCAGTCCCGGTACTGGAAACACCATATATTTT. Full variable domain (remainder filled in from reference TRBV7-2 and TRBJ1-3): GAGVSQSPSNKVTEKGKDVELRCDPISGHTALYWYRQSLGQGLEFLIYFQGNSAPDKSGLPSDRFSAERTGGSVSTLTIQRTQQEDSAVYLCASSPGTGNTIYFGEGSWLTVV.

This CDR3 reads CASRTPAGSDTQYF. CDR3 sequence (DNA): TGTGCCAGCAGGACCCCAGCGGGTTCGGATACGCAGTATTTT. V and J are TRBV6-5 and TRBJ2-3, with a tentative D call TRBD2 (6 bases). V was clipped by 6 bases and J by 6 bases, with 16 bases between them. The CDR3 is made up of 14 amino acids. Germline loops: CDR1 MNHEY, CDR2 SVGAGI.

Regarding this clone: The same CDR3 arises from other DNA sequences in this sample as well. The chain employs TRBV5-4 and TRBJ1-2; possibly TRBD1 for D (5 bases). The CDR3 loop spans 14 amino acids. V was clipped by 4 bases and J by 0 bases, with 10 bases between them. Germline assignment: CDR1 SGHNT and CDR2 YYREEE (reference sequence). In DNA form, the CDR3 reads TGTGCCAGCAGCCCGGGGGGGGCTAACTATGGCTACACCTTC. Protein: CASSPGGANYGYTF.

The chain links TRBV6-5 to TRBJ1-3; perhaps TRBD1 as D (5 bases). The CDR3 has 12 amino acids. The V gene's germline CDR1 is MNHEY and CDR2 SVGAGI. CDR3 loop: CAAGDSGNTIYF. The CDR3 DNA is TGTGCTGCGGGGGATTCTGGAAACACCATATATTTT.

The chain links TRBV10-3 to TRBJ1-1; tentative D call: TRBD1 (6 bases). Germline V gene sequence: CDR1 ENHRY, CDR2 SYGVKD. This CDR3 is 13 amino acids long. V gave up 10 bases and J gave up 1 base, with 13 bases separating them. The CDR3 DNA is TGTGCCACCTTCGACAGGCCGAACACTGAAGCTTTCTTT. Its protein is CATFDRPNTEAFF.

This sequence joins TRBV6-2 or TRBV6-3 and TRBJ2-2; a possible D gene is TRBD1 (6 bases). CDR3 length: 14 residues. The V gene lost 2 bases and the J gene lost 3 bases, with 7 bases spanning the gap. From germline, CDR1 is MNHEY and CDR2 SVGEGT. The CDR3 reads CASSYEGDTGELFF. Written as DNA, the CDR3 is TGTGCCAGCAGTTACGAGGGGGACACCGGGGAGCTGTTTTTT.

V is TRBV28 and J is TRBJ1-5, with 8 bases aligning to TRBD1. J was trimmed by 4 bases and V by 4 bases; bases with no gene match: 9. The CDR3 sequence is 16 residues long. Germline V gene sequence: CDR1 MDHEN, CDR2 SYDVKM. The CDR3 DNA follows: TGTGCCAGCAGTTCCGATACAGGGGGAGCTAATCAGCCCCAGCATTTT. Translation gives CASSSDTGGANQPQHF.

The genes are TRBV30 and TRBJ2-7; possible D gene TRBD2, 6 bases. Germline CDR1 is GTSNPN and CDR2 is SVGIG (reference sequence). The CDR3 has 13 residues. Trimming left V 7 bases short and J 0 bases short, with 13 bases between. This chain's CDR3 is CASSRESSYEQYF. The CDR3 coding sequence is TGTGCCTCTTCTCGGGAGAGCTCCTACGAGCAGTACTTC.

The rearrangement uses TRBV5-5 and TRBJ1-2, with D hard to call. The V and J ends lost 0 bases and 7 bases respectively, with 22 bases between them. Per germline, CDR1 SGHKS and CDR2 YYEKEE (reference sequence). This CDR3 has 17 amino acids. As DNA, the CDR3 is TGTGCCAGCAGCTTGGAAGGTGGTACAGTTGATTTCATTGGCTACACCTTC. Translation: CASSLEGGTVDFIGYTF.

The J gene is TRBJ2-1, the V gene TRBV4-1; TRBD2 is a possible D gene (6 bases). The V gene's germline CDR1 is MGHRA and CDR2 YSYEKL. Trimming stripped 4 bases from V and 2 bases from J, with 12 bases between. This CDR3 has 15 residues. The CDR3 sequence: CASSPSGGPYNEQFF. The DNA of the CDR3 is TGCGCCAGCAGCCCTTCCGGGGGTCCCTACAATGAGCAGTTCTTC.

The chain recombines TRBV7-6 with TRBJ2-3; 7 bases align to TRBD2. This CDR3 is built from 15 residues. The V segment lost 2 bases and the J segment 6 bases; nucleotides outside the gene matches: 8. Looked up from germline, CDR1 is SGHVS and CDR2 is FNYEAQ. DNA of the CDR3: TGTGCCAGCAGCTTAAGCGGGGATCCGGTGGATACGCAGTATTTT. Translation gives CASSLSGDPVDTQYF. Full variable domain (outside the CDR3, taken from reference TRBV7-6 and TRBJ2-3): GAGVSQSPRYKVTKRGQDVALRCDPISGHVSLYWYRQALGQGPEFLTYFNYEAQQDKSGLPNDRFSAERPEGSISTLTIQRTEQRDSAMYRCASSLSGDPVDTQYFGPGTRLTVL.

This chain's CDR3 is CASSFTRTGFYEQFF. DNA for the CDR3: TGTGCCAGCAGCTTCACCCGGACAGGGTTCTATGAGCAGTTCTTC. V gene TRBV5-4 combines with J gene TRBJ2-1; TRBD1 aligns across 8 bases. In germline, CDR1 is SGHNT, CDR2 YYREEE (reference sequence). CDR3 length equals 15 residues. Germline trimming cut 2 bases from V and 8 bases from J; bases unmatched to any gene: 9.

The chain uses TRBV3-1 (or the pseudogene TRBV3-2) and TRBJ2-7, with D hard to call. The germline V gene encodes CDR1 LGHDT and CDR2 YNNKEL (reference sequence). This CDR3 is built from 12 residues. The V and J ends lost 3 bases and 3 bases respectively, with 6 bases between them. CDR3 amino acids: CASSQSFYEQYF. CDR3 in DNA: TGTGCCAGCAGCCAGTCATTCTACGAGCAGTACTTC.

V is TRBV6-6 and J is TRBJ1-1; D call uncertain. The CDR3 runs to 13 residues. Deletions cut 4 bases from V and 7 bases from J, with 13 bases between. CDR1 and CDR2 from the germline V gene are MNHNY and SVGAGI (reference sequence). The CDR3 coding sequence is TGTGCCAGCAGTTCAACTGGAGCCCTTGAAGCTTTCTTT. Translation: CASSSTGALEAFF.

V usage is TRBV19 and J usage is TRBJ1-3; TRBD1 is a possible D gene (6 bases). The CDR3 spans 15 residues. Trimming cost V 6 bases and J 0 bases, with 12 bases left between them. From germline, CDR1 is LNHDA and CDR2 SQIVND (reference sequence). Here the CDR3 DNA reads TGTGCCAGTAGACCGGGACAAAGCTCTGGAAACACCATATATTTT. Its protein is CASRPGQSSGNTIYF.

The chain links TRBV5-1 to TRBJ1-1; 7 bases agree with TRBD1. The V gene end was trimmed by 3 bases and the J gene end by 1 base; junction bases not matched to a gene: 6. This CDR3 is 15 amino acids long. The germline CDR1 and CDR2 sequences are SGHRS and YFSETQ. The DNA of the CDR3 is TGCGCCAGCAGCTCGAGGGGGACAGAGAACACTGAAGCTTTCTTT. This gives the protein CASSSRGTENTEAFF.

This clone was detected only once. J is TRBJ1-5 and V is TRBV19, with D perhaps TRBD1 (5 bases). Germline assignment: CDR1 LNHDA and CDR2 SQIVND (reference sequence). The CDR3 spans 14 residues. The germline V and J ends were trimmed by 11 bases and 1 base, with 15 bases remaining between them. The CDR3 protein is CAGGQLGSNQPQHF. The CDR3 region has the DNA TGTGCCGGCGGACAATTAGGAAGCAATCAGCCCCAGCATTTT.

The chain uses TRBV7-9 and TRBJ1-2; TRBD1 might be the D (6 bases). The V gene's germline CDR1 is SEHNR and CDR2 FQNEAQ (reference sequence). The length of the CDR3 is 16 residues. Trimming removed 5 bases from V and 4 bases from J, with 20 bases in between. CDR3 in amino acids: CASSPGQFGGTYGYTF. For the CDR3, the DNA is TGTGCCAGCAGCCCAGGACAGTTTGGGGGAACCTATGGCTACACCTTC.

This clone appeared a few times. V and J are TRBV5-4 and TRBJ2-7; 9 bases fit TRBD1. V gave up 2 bases and J gave up 2 bases; unmatched junction bases: 8. The CDR3 consists of 16 residues. The V gene's germline CDR1 is SGHNT and CDR2 YYREEE (reference sequence). In DNA form, the CDR3 reads TGTGCCAGCAGCTTTGGTGGGGACAGGGCGGCCTACGAGCAGTACTTC. Residues: CASSFGGDRAAYEQYF.

The V gene is TRBV6-1, the J gene TRBJ1-2; D not certain. This CDR3 is 16 amino acids long. V lost 2 bases and J 4 bases, leaving 17 bases between the germline ends. Looked up from germline, CDR1 is MNHNS and CDR2 is SASEGT. DNA of the CDR3: TGTGCCAGCAGTGAAAGAGGTGGAGGGTTGACCTATGGCTACACCTTC. Translating it yields CASSERGGGLTYGYTF.

This clone was observed a single time. The chain employs TRBV5-6 and TRBJ1-3; D is possibly TRBD1 (6 bases). CDR3 size: 13 residues. CDR1 is SGHDT and CDR2 is YYEEEE in the germline V gene. Trimming removed 6 bases at V and 7 bases at J, with 14 bases between. This CDR3 reads CASTKQGWNTIYF. The CDR3 nucleotides read TGTGCCAGCACCAAACAGGGATGGAACACCATATATTTT.

The V gene is TRBV3-1 (or the pseudogene TRBV3-2), the J gene TRBJ2-1, with TRBD1 matching 7 bases. CDR3 length: 13 amino acids. Per the germline V gene, CDR1 is LGHDT and CDR2 is YNNKEL (reference sequence). V was clipped by 4 bases and J by 10 bases; unmatched bases: 7. CDR3 nucleotide sequence: TGTGCCAGCAGCCTCCTCCGACAGGGAGAGCAGTTCTTC. It yields the protein CASSLLRQGEQFF.